The source of this T cell receptor beta chain is a study of T cell responses to AZD1222 COVID-19 vaccine. On this clone itself: Its target is not known.

Broader study findings: White British people made up most donors, females outnumbered males, and clonal diversity was possibly underestimated. Without day 14 samples, only post-peak T cell repertoires were studied. The number of AZD1222 recipients seropositive at baseline was only six.

CDR3 length equals 13 residues. Looked up from germline, CDR1 is SQVTM and CDR2 is ANQGSEA. With 7 bases clipped from V and 3 bases from J, the junction kept 7 bases outside the gene matches. The table came from immunoSEQ multiplex PCR; TCRdb's copy has only in-frame clones and leaves some out. This sample has about 140,000 clones, with over 90% found just once. The TCR was taken from an adult in good health. Sequences were derived from peripheral blood, sampled on day 0 of AZD1222 vaccination. V usage is TRBV29-1 and J usage is TRBJ1-1; 8 nucleotides match TRBD1. The CDR3 protein is CSARTGRDTEAFF. The CDR3 coding sequence is TGCAGCGCCCGGACAGGGAGGGACACTGAAGCTTTCTTT.